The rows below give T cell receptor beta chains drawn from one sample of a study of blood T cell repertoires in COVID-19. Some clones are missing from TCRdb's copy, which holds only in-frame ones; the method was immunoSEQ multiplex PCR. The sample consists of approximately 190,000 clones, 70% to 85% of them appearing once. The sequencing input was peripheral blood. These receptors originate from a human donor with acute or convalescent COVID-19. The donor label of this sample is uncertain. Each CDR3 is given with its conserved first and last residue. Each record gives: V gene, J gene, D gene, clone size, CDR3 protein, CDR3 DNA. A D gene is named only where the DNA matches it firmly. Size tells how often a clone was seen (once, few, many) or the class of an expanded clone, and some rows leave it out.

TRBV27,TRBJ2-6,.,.,CASSFRGANVLTF,TGTGCCAGTTCCTTCAGGGGGGCCAACGTCCTGACTTTC
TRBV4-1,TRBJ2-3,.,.,CASSQGAWSTDTQYF,TGCGCCAGCAGCCAAGGGGCGTGGAGCACAGATACGCAGTATTTT
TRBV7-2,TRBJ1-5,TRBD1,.,CASSSGQVLGQPQHF,TGTGCCAGTAGTTCAGGACAGGTCCTGGGTCAGCCCCAGCATTTT
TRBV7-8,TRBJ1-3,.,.,CASSLMPQQFGNTIYF,TGTGCCAGCAGCTTAATGCCCCAACAGTTTGGAAACACCATATATTTT
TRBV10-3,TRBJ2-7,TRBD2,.,CAISGTGTSGRVAYEQYF,TGTGCCATCAGTGGAACTGGGACTAGCGGGAGGGTCGCCTACGAGCAGTACTTC
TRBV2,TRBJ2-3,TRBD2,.,CASSASGIADTQYF,TGTGCCAGCAGTGCTAGCGGGATCGCAGATACGCAGTATTTT
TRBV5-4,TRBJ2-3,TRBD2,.,CASRLAGGSTDTQYF,TGTGCCAGCAGACTAGCGGGAGGTAGCACAGATACGCAGTATTTT
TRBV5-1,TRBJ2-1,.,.,CASSLASPSNNEQFF,TGCGCCAGCAGCTTGGCCTCCCCTAGCAACAATGAGCAGTTCTTC
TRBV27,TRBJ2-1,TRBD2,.,CASTRLANVNEQFF,TGTGCCAGCACCCGACTAGCGAACGTGAATGAGCAGTTCTTC
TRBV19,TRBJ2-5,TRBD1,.,CASSRFGTVQETQYF,TGTGCCAGTAGTAGGTTCGGGACAGTCCAAGAGACCCAGTACTTC
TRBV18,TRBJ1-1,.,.,CASAAGLNTEAFF,TGTGCCAGCGCGGCAGGGCTGAACACTGAAGCTTTCTTT
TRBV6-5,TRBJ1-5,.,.,CASSYSGSQPQHF,TGTGCCAGCAGTTACTCGGGGAGTCAGCCCCAGCATTTT
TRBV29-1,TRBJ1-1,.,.,CSASDSPNTEAFF,TGCAGCGCTTCGGACAGTCCAAACACTGAAGCTTTCTTT
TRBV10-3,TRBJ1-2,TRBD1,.,CAISRQGAGYGYTF,TGTGCCATCAGTAGACAGGGGGCTGGGTATGGCTACACCTTC
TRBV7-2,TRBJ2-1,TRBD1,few,CASSLGGTETHNEQFF,TGTGCCAGCAGCTTAGGTGGGACAGAAACTCACAATGAGCAGTTCTTC
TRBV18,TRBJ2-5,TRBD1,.,CASSPPPGGETQYF,TGTGCCAGCTCACCACCCCCAGGGGGAGAGACCCAGTACTTC
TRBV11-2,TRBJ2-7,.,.,CASSFYSGSYEQYF,TGTGCCAGCAGCTTTTATAGCGGATCCTACGAGCAGTACTTC
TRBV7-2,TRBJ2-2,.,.,CASSLPGVNTGELFF,TGTGCCAGCAGCTTACCCGGGGTCAACACCGGGGAGCTGTTTTTT
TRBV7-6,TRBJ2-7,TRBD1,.,CASGPGQGAGEQYF,TGTGCCAGTGGTCCAGGACAGGGGGCGGGTGAGCAGTACTTC
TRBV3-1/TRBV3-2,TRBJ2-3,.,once,CASSPAGQRGTDTQYF,TGTGCCAGCAGCCCCGCCGGTCAGCGAGGGACAGATACGCAGTATTTT
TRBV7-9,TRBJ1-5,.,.,CASSLSFQGQGQPQHF,TGTGCCAGCAGCTTAAGTTTTCAGGGGCAGGGTCAGCCCCAGCATTTT
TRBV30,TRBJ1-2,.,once,CAGDSFPLFNYGYTF,TGTGCCGGAGACAGCTTCCCTCTCTTTAACTATGGCTACACCTTC
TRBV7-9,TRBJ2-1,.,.,CASSLSIGTFHNEQFF,TGTGCCAGCAGCTTAAGTATAGGGACTTTCCACAATGAGCAGTTCTTC
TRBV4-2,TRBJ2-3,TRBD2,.,CASTHGLAGTDTQYF,TGTGCCAGCACCCATGGACTAGCGGGCACAGATACGCAGTATTTT
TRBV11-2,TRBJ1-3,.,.,CASSPRGGAHSGNTIYF,TGTGCCAGCAGCCCCCGCGGGGGGGCCCACTCTGGAAACACCATATATTTT
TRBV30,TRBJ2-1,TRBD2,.,CAWTRTSGRFNEQFF,TGTGCCTGGACTCGGACTAGCGGGAGGTTTAATGAGCAGTTCTTC